One and the same sample provided the 24 T cell receptor beta chains below, sequenced in a study of blood T cells in healthy people across ages. The authors ran a second PCR of about 7 to 12 cycles using a sample-barcoded 5' primer and a J-beta primer mix. In TCRdb, the 5' RACE reads were re-called with MiXCR into one record per CDR3 protein. This table holds 910,000 or so distinct CDR3 sequences, 51% found once. Sequenced input: blood. These receptors originate from a woman aged 60-75 years in good health.

The chain is built from TRBV20-1 and TRBJ2-7, with D maybe TRBD2 (5 bases). V shed 6 bases and J shed 4 bases, with 16 bases lying between them. The germline CDR1 and CDR2 sequences are DFQATT and SNEGSKA (reference sequence). CDR3 length: 13 residues. CDR3 amino acids: CSAMGARPYEQYF. CDR3 DNA: TGCAGTGCCATGGGAGCTCGACCTTACGAGCAGTACTTC.

This chain joins TRBV6-4 and TRBJ2-7; TRBD2 might be the D (7 bases). Germline V gene sequence: CDR1 MRHNA, CDR2 SNTAGT. Trimming took 2 bases from V and 0 from J, leaving 20 bases between them. This CDR3 spans 18 amino acids. The CDR3 nucleotides read TGTGCCAGCAGTGACGCAACCAATACAGGGAGGGTCTCCTACGAGCAGTACTTC. It yields the protein CASSDATNTGRVSYEQYF.

V gene TRBV5-6 combines with J gene TRBJ2-5, with no clear D. This CDR3 has 14 amino acids. Looked up from germline, CDR1 is SGHDT and CDR2 is YYEEEE. V lost 0 bases and J lost 1, with 7 bases in between. The CDR3 coding sequence is TGTGCCAGCAGCTTGGGGCAGCTCCAAGAGACCCAGTACTTC. Protein sequence: CASSLGQLQETQYF.

For this clonotype: No DNA is shown, since the ends of the CDR3 on it are uncertain; the CDR3 is the one TCRdb lists. The chain carries TRBV12-3 or TRBV12-4 and TRBJ2-3; TRBD1, the table's D call, was not compared with the DNA. Both ends counted, the CDR3 spans 15 residues. This CDR3 is CASSFRFGGTDTQYF.

The V and J genes are TRBV29-1 and TRBJ2-3; 12 bases line up with TRBD2. Per the germline V gene, CDR1 is SQVTM and CDR2 is ANQGSEA. There are 18 residues in the CDR3. V shed 4 bases and J 3 bases; nucleotides not matched to a gene: 14. The CDR3 here is CSVVPLQTSGSVTDTQYF. The CDR3 DNA reads as TGCAGCGTTGTCCCCCTACAGACTAGCGGGAGTGTTACAGATACGCAGTATTTT.

In this sample, this clonotype turned up a few times. The gene calls are TRBV7-9 and TRBJ2-3; D is possibly TRBD1 (5 bases). This CDR3 has 12 amino acids. Germline CDR1 reads SEHNR; CDR2 reads FQNEAQ (reference sequence). V was clipped by 7 bases and J by 6 bases, with 11 bases between them. CDR3 DNA sequence: TGTGCCAGCAAGCGCTCAGGGGATACGCAGTATTTT. Residues: CASKRSGDTQYF. The complete variable domain, with remaining parts taken from reference TRBV7-9 and TRBJ2-3, reads DTGVSQNPRHKITKRGQNVTFRCDPISEHNRLYWYRQTLGQGPEFLTYFQNEAQLEKSRLLSDRFSAERPKGSFSTLEIQRTEQGDSAMYLCASKRSGDTQYFGPGTRLTVL.

This clonotype was detected only a few times. The chain uses TRBV7-3 and TRBJ1-4, with 8 bases matching TRBD1. Germline CDR1 SGHTA, CDR2 FQGTGA. J gave up 8 bases and V 5 bases, and 4 bases lay outside the gene matches. The CDR3 runs to 13 residues. In DNA, the CDR3 is TGTGCCAGCAGCCCCCGGACAGGGGAAAAACTGTTTTTT. Translating it yields CASSPRTGEKLFF.

The rearrangement links TRBV18 to TRBJ2-5; D uncertain. Germline values: CDR1 KGHSH, CDR2 LQKENI. The CDR3 contains 13 residues. The ends were cut back, 3 bases at V and 11 bases at J, with 16 bases in the middle. In DNA form, the CDR3 reads TGTGCCAGCTCACCGATTTTTTCGGTAGAGCAGTACTTC. Residues: CASSPIFSVEQYF.

The V call is TRBV28, the J call TRBJ2-7; possibly TRBD1 for D (6 bases). The CDR3 has 14 residues. Trimming took off 6 bases at V and 2 bases at J, with 14 bases between the two ends. CDR1 and CDR2 from the germline V gene are MDHEN and SYDVKM. Here the CDR3 reads CASSHRVNAYEQYF. The DNA for the CDR3 is TGTGCCAGCAGCCACAGGGTAAATGCCTACGAGCAGTACTTC.

DNA of the CDR3: TGTGCCAGCAGCCGGAGACAGATTCCAGATACGCAGTATTTT. This translates into CASSRRQIPDTQYF. The J gene is TRBJ2-3, the V gene TRBV28; the D gene is possibly TRBD1 (5 bases). The V and J ends lost 6 bases and 4 bases respectively, with 14 bases between them. The CDR3 covers 14 residues. Germline lookup yields CDR1 MDHEN and CDR2 SYDVKM.

V usage is TRBV5-1 and J usage is TRBJ2-3, with 7 bases aligning to TRBD2. CDR1 is SGHRS, CDR2 YFSETQ, per germline. The length of the CDR3 is 15 residues. Trimming removed 3 bases from V and 5 bases from J; junction bases left unmatched: 9. This CDR3 reads CASSYPVAGVDTQYF. The CDR3 nucleotides are TGCGCCAGCAGCTACCCTGTGGCGGGAGTAGATACGCAGTATTTT.

A few counts support this clonotype. The chain uses TRBV6-5 and TRBJ2-6, with D unresolved. CDR3 length equals 14 residues. CDR1 is MNHEY, CDR2 SVGAGI, per germline. Trimming took 2 bases from V and 4 from J, leaving 6 bases between them. The CDR3 coding sequence is TGTGCCAGCAGTTACCGGACGGGGGCCAACGTCCTGACTTTC. Encoded protein: CASSYRTGANVLTF.

At least ten counts were recorded for this clonotype. The V gene is TRBV29-1, the J gene TRBJ1-1; no firm D call. The CDR3 contains 11 residues. The germline V gene encodes CDR1 SQVTM and CDR2 ANQGSEA. The V end lost 4 bases, the J end lost 0 bases, and 3 bases lay between the germline ends. DNA of the CDR3: TGCAGCGTTGGAATGAACACTGAAGCTTTCTTT. Protein: CSVGMNTEAFF.

The chain recombines TRBV20-1 with TRBJ1-2; tentatively, D is TRBD1 (6 bases). The CDR3 covers 16 residues. Trimming took 6 bases from V and 0 from J, leaving 20 bases between them. Germline values: CDR1 DFQATT, CDR2 SNEGSKA (reference sequence). CDR3 nucleotide sequence: TGCAGTGCGCGGCGACAGGCTCTCTTACCTAACTATGGCTACACCTTC. It is translated as CSARRQALLPNYGYTF.

There are a few counts of this clonotype. The chain employs TRBV29-1 and TRBJ1-6, with 10 bases matching TRBD1. The V gene end was trimmed by 4 bases and the J gene end by 8 bases; junction bases not matched to a gene: 2. The CDR3 has 13 residues. CDR1 and CDR2 from the germline V gene are SQVTM and ANQGSEA. In DNA form, the CDR3 reads TGCAGCGTTGCCGGGACAGGGGATTCACCCCTCCACTTT. Translation: CSVAGTGDSPLHF. Looking up the rest from reference TRBV29-1 and TRBJ1-6 gives the full variable domain: SAVISQKPSRDICQRGTSLTIQCQVDSQVTMMFWYRQQPGQSLTLIATANQGSEATYESGFVIDKFPISRPNLTFSTLTVSNMSPEDSSIYLCSVAGTGDSPLHFGNGTRLTVT.

V usage is TRBV4-2 and J usage is TRBJ2-7, with D tentatively TRBD2 (5 bases). Near its end, the DNA agrees better with TRBJ2-5, so the J call may be wrong. CDR3 length: 16 residues. Germline CDR1 is LGHNA and CDR2 is YNFKEQ. The CDR3 reads CASSQERRGGGETQYF. CDR3 nucleotides: TGTGCCAGCAGCCAAGAAAGGCGCGGCGGAGGAGAGACCCAGTACTTC.

The table lists this clonotype with a few counts. Mismatch with germline at one junction end may stem from a read error. V and J are TRBV3-1 and TRBJ1-4; no firm D call. In germline, CDR1 is LGHDT, CDR2 YNNKEL (reference sequence). There are 15 residues in the CDR3. CDR3 in amino acids: CASSQVGSTNEKLFF. The DNA for the CDR3 is TGTGCCAGCAGCCAGGTTGGATCGACAAATGAAAAGCTGTTTTTT.

The chain is built from TRBV6-2 or TRBV6-3 and TRBJ2-5; TRBD2 matches at 10 bases. The J call may be mistaken, given a closer DNA end match to TRBJ2-7. The CDR3 is 16 amino acids. Per the germline V gene, CDR1 is MNHEY and CDR2 is SVGEGT. The CDR3 spells CASRAPGSGRGYEQYF. CDR3 DNA sequence: TGTGCCAGCAGAGCGCCCGGAAGCGGGAGGGGCTACGAGCAGTACTTC.

This chain links TRBV6-1 with TRBJ2-1, with D unresolved. Per the germline V gene, CDR1 is MNHNS and CDR2 is SASEGT. The CDR3 loop spans 11 amino acids. The ends were cut back, 6 bases at V and 9 bases at J, with 9 bases in the middle. CDR3 sequence (DNA): TGTGCCAGCAGGAAAGAGAGTGAGCAGTTCTTC. Translated: CASRKESEQFF.

The rearrangement uses TRBV27 and TRBJ1-2; maybe TRBD1 (5 bases). Germline CDR1 MNHEY, CDR2 SMNVEV (reference sequence). The CDR3 is made up of 16 amino acids. V lost 6 bases to trimming and J lost 8 bases, with 25 bases between them. The CDR3 spells CASRGGHPTGLGGYTF. The CDR3 nucleotides are TGTGCCAGCAGAGGTGGACACCCAACGGGCCTTGGGGGCTACACCTTC.

This rearrangement joins TRBV7-9 to TRBJ2-7; possibly TRBD1 for D (5 bases). Germline lookup yields CDR1 SEHNR and CDR2 FQNEAQ (reference sequence). Trimming removed 6 bases at V and 5 bases at J, with 11 bases between. This CDR3 has 12 amino acids. The CDR3 is CASSLTENEQYF. In nucleotides, the CDR3 is TGTGCCAGCAGTTTGACAGAGAACGAGCAGTACTTC.

The rearrangement uses TRBV20-1 and TRBJ2-2; 8 nucleotides match TRBD1. The germline gives CDR1 DFQATT, CDR2 SNEGSKA (reference sequence). The V segment lost 1 base and the J segment 0 bases; nucleotides outside the gene matches: 7. The CDR3 runs to 17 residues. The CDR3 loop reads CSARAADRGPNTGELFF. CDR3 sequence (DNA): TGCAGTGCTAGAGCCGCCGACAGGGGACCGAACACCGGGGAGCTGTTTTTT.

This clonotype came up a few times. This chain links TRBV29-1 with TRBJ2-1; D ambiguous. V was trimmed by 4 bases and J by 5 bases, leaving 6 bases between them. Germline lookup yields CDR1 SQVTM and CDR2 ANQGSEA. This CDR3 is built from 11 residues. The CDR3 DNA reads TGCAGCGTTGTGATCAACAATGAGCAGTTCTTC. Protein: CSVVINNEQFF.

In this sample, this clonotype turned up a few times. The chain joins TRBV25-1 to TRBJ2-1; the D gene is possibly TRBD2 (7 bases). The CDR3 spans 13 residues. CDR1 and CDR2 (germline): MGHDK, SYGVNS. Trimming pared 8 bases from V and 4 bases from J, leaving 12 bases between. The CDR3 region is CASAGAQYNEQFF. The CDR3 region has the DNA TGTGCCAGCGCGGGGGCGCAATACAATGAGCAGTTCTTC.